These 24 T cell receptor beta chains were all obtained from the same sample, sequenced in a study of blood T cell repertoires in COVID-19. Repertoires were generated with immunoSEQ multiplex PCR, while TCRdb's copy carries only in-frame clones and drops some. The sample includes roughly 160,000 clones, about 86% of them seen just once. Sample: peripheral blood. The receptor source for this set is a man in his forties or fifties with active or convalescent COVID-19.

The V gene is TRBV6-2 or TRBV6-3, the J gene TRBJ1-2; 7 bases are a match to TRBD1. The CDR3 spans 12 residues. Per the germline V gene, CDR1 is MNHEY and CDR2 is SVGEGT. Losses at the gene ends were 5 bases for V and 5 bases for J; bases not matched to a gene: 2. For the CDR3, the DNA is TGTGCCAGCAGTGGGACAGTATATGGCTACACCTTC. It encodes CASSGTVYGYTF.

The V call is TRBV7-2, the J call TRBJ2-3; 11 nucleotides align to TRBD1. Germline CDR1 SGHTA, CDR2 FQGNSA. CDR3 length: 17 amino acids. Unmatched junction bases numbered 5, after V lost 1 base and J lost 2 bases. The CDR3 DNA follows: TGTGCCAGCAGCTTAGGGACAGGGGGCATCTCCACAGATACGCAGTATTTT. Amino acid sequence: CASSLGTGGISTDTQYF.

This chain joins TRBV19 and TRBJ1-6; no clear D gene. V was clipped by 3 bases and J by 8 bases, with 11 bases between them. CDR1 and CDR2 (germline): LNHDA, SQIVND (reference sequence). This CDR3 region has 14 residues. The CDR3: CASSMRPEYSPLHF. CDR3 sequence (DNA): TGTGCCAGTAGTATGCGGCCCGAGTATTCACCCCTCCACTTT.

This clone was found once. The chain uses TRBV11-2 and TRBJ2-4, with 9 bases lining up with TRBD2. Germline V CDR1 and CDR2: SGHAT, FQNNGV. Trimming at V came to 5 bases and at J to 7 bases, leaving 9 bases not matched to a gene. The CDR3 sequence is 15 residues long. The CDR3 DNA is TGTGCCAGCAGCCCTAAAGCGGGGGGTTTTAACATTCAGTACTTC. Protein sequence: CASSPKAGGFNIQYF.

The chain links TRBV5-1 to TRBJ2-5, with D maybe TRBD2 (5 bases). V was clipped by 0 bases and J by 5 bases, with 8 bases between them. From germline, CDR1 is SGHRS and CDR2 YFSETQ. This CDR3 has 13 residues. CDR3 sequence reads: CASSLEWEETQYF. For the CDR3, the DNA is TGCGCCAGCAGCTTGGAGTGGGAGGAGACCCAGTACTTC.

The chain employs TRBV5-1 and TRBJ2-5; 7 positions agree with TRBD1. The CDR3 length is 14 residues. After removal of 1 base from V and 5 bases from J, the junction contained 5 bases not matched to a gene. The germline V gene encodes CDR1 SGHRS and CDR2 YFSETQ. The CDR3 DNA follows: TGCGCCAGCAGCTTGCGAACAGGGGTGGAGACCCAGTACTTC. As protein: CASSLRTGVETQYF.

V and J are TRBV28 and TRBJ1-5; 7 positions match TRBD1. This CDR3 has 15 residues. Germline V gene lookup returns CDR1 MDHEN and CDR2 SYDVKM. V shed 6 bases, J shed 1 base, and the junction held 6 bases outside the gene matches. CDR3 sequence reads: CASRKQGVSNQPQHF. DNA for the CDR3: TGTGCCAGCAGGAAGCAGGGGGTGAGCAATCAGCCCCAGCATTTT. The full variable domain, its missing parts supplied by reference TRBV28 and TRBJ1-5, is DVKVTQSSRYLVKRTGEKVFLECVQDMDHENMFWYRQDPGLGLRLIYFSYDVKMKEKGDIPEGYSVSREKKERFSLILESASTNQTSMYLCASRKQGVSNQPQHFGDGTRLSIL.

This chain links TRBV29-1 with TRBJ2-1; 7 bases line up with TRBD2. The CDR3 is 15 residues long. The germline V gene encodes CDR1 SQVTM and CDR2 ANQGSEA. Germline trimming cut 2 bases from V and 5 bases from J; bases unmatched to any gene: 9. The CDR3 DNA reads TGCAGCGTTGAAAGTTGGGAGGGCCACAACAATGAGCAGTTCTTC. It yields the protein CSVESWEGHNNEQFF.

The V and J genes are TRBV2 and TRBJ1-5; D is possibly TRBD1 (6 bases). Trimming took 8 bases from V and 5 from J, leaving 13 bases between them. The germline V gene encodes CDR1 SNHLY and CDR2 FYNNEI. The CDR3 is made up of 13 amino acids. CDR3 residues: CASSGAPHQPQHF. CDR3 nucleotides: TGTGCCAGCTCAGGGGCCCCCCATCAGCCCCAGCATTTT. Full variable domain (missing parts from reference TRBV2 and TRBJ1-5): EPEVTQTPSHQVTQMGQEVILRCVPISNHLYFYWYRQILGQKVEFLVSFYNNEISEKSEIFDDQFSVERPDGSNFTLKIRSTKLEDSAMYFCASSGAPHQPQHFGDGTRLSIL.

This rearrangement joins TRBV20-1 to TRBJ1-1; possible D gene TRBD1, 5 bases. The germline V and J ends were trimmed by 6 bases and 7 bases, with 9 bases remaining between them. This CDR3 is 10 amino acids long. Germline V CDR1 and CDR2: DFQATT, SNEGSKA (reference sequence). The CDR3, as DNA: TGCAGTGCCGGGGACTATGAAGCTTTCTTT. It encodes CSAGDYEAFF.

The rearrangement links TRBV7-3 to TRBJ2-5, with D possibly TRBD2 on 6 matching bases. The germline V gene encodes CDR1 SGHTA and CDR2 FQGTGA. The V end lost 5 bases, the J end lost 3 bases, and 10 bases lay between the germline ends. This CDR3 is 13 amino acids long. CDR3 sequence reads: CASSRGGEETQYF. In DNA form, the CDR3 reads TGTGCCAGCAGCCGAGGCGGGGAAGAGACCCAGTACTTC. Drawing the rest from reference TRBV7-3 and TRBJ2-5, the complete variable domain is GAGVSQTPSNKVTEKGKYVELRCDPISGHTALYWYRQSLGQGPEFLIYFQGTGAADDSGLPNDRFFAVRPEGSVSTLKIQRTERGDSAVYLCASSRGGEETQYFGPGTRLLVL.

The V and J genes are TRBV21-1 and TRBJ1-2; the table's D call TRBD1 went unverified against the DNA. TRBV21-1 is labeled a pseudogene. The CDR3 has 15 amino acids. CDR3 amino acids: CASSKEDRTNYGYTF. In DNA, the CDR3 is TGTGCCAGCAGCAAAGAGGACAGAACTAACTATGGCTACACCTTC.

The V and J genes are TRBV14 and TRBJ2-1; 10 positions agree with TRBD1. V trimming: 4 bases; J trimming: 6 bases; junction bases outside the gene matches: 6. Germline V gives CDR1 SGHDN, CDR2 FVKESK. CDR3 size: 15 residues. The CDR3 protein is CASSRPGTGVNEQFF. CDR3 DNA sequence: TGTGCCAGCAGCCGACCCGGGACAGGGGTCAATGAGCAGTTCTTC.

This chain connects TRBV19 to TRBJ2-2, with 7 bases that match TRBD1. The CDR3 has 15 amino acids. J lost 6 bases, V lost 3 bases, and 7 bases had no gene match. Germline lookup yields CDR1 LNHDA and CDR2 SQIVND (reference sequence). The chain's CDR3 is CASSIWDSTSGELFF. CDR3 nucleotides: TGTGCCAGTAGTATTTGGGACAGTACCTCCGGGGAGCTGTTTTTT.

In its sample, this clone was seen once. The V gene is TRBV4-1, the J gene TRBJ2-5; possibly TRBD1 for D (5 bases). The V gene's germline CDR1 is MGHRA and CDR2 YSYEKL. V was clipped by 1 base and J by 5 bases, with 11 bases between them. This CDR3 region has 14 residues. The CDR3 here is CASSQVPRDETQYF. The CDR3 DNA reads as TGCGCCAGCAGCCAAGTCCCCAGGGATGAGACCCAGTACTTC.

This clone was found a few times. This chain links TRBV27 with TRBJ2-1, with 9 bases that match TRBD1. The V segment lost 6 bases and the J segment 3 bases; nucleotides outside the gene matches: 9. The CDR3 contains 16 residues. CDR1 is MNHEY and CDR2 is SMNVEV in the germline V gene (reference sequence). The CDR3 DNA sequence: TGTGCCAGCAGGTTGGGTTCGACAGGGGGCTACAATGAGCAGTTCTTC. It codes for CASRLGSTGGYNEQFF.

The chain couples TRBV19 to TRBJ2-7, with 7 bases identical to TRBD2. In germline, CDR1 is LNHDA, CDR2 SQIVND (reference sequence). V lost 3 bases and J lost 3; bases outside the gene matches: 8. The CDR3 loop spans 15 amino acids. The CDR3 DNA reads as TGTGCCAGTAGTATGTGGGGGGGGAGTAGCTACGAGCAGTACTTC. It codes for CASSMWGGSSYEQYF. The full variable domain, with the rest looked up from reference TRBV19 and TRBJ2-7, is DGGITQSPKYLFRKEGQNVTLSCEQNLNHDAMYWYRQDPGQGLRLIYYSQIVNDFQKGDIAEGYSVSREKKESFPLTVTSAQKNPTAFYLCASSMWGGSSYEQYFGPGTRLTVT.

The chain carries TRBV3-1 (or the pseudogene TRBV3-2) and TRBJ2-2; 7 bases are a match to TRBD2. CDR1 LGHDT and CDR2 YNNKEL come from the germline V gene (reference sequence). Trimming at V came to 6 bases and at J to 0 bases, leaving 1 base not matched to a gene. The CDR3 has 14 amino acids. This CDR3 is CASRAGANTGELFF. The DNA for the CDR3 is TGTGCCAGCAGGGCGGGAGCGAACACCGGGGAGCTGTTTTTT.

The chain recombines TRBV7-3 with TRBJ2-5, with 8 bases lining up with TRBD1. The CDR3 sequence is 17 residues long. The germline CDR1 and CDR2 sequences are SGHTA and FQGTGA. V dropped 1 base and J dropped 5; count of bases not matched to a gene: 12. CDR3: CASSLRGQGARKETQYF. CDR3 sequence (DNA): TGTGCCAGCAGCTTAAGAGGTCAGGGGGCGCGGAAGGAGACCCAGTACTTC.

The chain's CDR3 is CASSRTSGGPNTGELFF. The CDR3 DNA reads as TGTGCCAGTAGCCGGACTAGCGGGGGCCCAAATACCGGGGAGCTGTTTTTT. The chain uses TRBV19 and TRBJ2-2; 13 nucleotides agree with TRBD2. This CDR3 comprises 17 residues. Germline lookup yields CDR1 LNHDA and CDR2 SQIVND (reference sequence). The ends lost 6 bases at V and 5 bases at J; junction bases unmatched: 9.

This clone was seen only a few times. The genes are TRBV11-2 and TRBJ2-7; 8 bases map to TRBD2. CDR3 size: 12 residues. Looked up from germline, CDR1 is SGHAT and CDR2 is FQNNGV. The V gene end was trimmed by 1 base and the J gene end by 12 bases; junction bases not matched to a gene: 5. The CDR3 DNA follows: TGTGCCAGCAGCTTAGGGAGCGGGAGCCGGTACTTC. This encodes CASSLGSGSRYF.

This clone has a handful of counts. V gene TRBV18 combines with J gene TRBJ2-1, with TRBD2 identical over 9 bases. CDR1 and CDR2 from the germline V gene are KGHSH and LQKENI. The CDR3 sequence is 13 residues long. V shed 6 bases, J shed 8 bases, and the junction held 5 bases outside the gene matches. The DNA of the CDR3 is TGTGCCAGCTCTGGCGGGGGGGCCGATGAGCAGTTCTTC. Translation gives CASSGGGADEQFF.

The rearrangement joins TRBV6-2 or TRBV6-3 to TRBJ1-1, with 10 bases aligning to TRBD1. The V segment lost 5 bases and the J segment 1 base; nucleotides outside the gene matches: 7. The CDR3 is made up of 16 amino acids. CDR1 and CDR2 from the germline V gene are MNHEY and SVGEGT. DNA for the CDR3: TGTGCCAGCAGTCCACGGGACAGGGGCCAGAACACTGAAGCTTTCTTT. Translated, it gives CASSPRDRGQNTEAFF.

The CDR3: CASSLDKETQYF. In DNA, the CDR3 is TGTGCCAGCAGCTTGGACAAAGAGACCCAGTACTTC. The genes are TRBV5-8 and TRBJ2-5; unclear D gene. The CDR3 runs 12 residues. Trimming stripped 0 bases from V and 3 bases from J, with 3 bases between. Looked up from germline, CDR1 is SGHTS and CDR2 is YDEGEE.